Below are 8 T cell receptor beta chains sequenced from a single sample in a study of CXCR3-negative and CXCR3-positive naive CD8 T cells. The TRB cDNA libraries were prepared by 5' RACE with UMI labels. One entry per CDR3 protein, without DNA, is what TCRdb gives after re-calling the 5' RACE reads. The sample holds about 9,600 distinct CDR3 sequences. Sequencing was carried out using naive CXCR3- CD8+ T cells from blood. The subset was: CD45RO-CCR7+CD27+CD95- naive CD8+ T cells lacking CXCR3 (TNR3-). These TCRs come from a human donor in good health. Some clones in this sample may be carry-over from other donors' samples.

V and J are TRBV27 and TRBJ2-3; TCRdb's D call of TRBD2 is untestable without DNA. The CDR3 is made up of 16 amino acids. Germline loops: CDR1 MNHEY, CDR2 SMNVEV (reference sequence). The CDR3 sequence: CASRKMTSGRADTQYF.

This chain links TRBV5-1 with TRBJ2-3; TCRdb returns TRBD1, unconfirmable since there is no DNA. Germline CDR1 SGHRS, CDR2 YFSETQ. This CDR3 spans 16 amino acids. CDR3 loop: CASSPERGEGTDTQYF.

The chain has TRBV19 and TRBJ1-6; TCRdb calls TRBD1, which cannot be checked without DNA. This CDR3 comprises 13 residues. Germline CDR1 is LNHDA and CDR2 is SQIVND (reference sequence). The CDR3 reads CASSGTGLSPLHF.

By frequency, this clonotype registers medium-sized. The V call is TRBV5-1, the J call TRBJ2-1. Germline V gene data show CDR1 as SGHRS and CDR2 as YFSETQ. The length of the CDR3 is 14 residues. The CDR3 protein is CASSVPTGHNEQFF.

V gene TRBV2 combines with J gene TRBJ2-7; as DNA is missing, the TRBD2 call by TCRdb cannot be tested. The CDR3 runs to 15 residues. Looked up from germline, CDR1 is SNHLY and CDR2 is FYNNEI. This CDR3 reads CASSVRDSHFYEQYF.

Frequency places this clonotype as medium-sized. The CDR3 sequence: CASSPRGTVGPETQYF. V gene TRBV5-1 combines with J gene TRBJ2-5; the D gene TCRdb calls, TRBD1, cannot be checked with no DNA. In germline, CDR1 is SGHRS, CDR2 YFSETQ. The CDR3 has 16 amino acids. Complete variable domain (other parts from reference TRBV5-1 and TRBJ2-5): KAGVTQTPRYLIKTRGQQVTLSCSPISGHRSVSWYQQTPGQGLQFLFEYFSETQRNKGNFPGRFSGRQFSNSRSEMNVSTLELGDSALYLCASSPRGTVGPETQYFGPGTRLLVL.

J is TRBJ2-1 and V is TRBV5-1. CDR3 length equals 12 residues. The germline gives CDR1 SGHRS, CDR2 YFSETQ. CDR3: CASSWTRNKQFF.

This CDR3 is CASSLSDSLNTEAFF. This rearrangement joins TRBV7-9 to TRBJ1-1; TCRdb proposes TRBD1, but this gene call is untestable without DNA. From germline, CDR1 is SEHNR and CDR2 FQNEAQ (reference sequence). The CDR3 is 15 amino acids. The full variable domain, in which reference TRBV7-9 and TRBJ1-1 provide the parts outside the CDR3, is DTGVSQNPRHKITKRGQNVTFRCDPISEHNRLYWYRQTLGQGPEFLTYFQNEAQLEKSRLLSDRFSAERPKGSFSTLEIQRTEQGDSAMYLCASSLSDSLNTEAFFGQGTRLTVV.